This T cell receptor beta chain was observed in a study of shared clonotypes between healthy human individuals (dated by TCRdb to 2018 to 2020). The study in broad terms: Three men and a couple of women, aged 18 to 49 years, made up the cohort. For each donor, CD4 naive and CD4 memory were each given three plates, CD8 naive was given two plates, and CD8 memory was given one plate. Blood TCR repertoires of about five healthy adults were deeply sequenced to estimate repertoire size and the extent of clonotype sharing between individuals. To increase sequencing depth and limit assay-specific biases, different laboratories used diverse techniques to prepare libraries and sequence TCR repertoires. Each donor's leukapheresis produced roughly between about 0.8 and 10 billion PBMCs. Broader findings and caveats from the paper: Even with the large sequencing depth, rarefaction of the sorted-subset datasets indicated that sequencing was incomplete. Sharing across a few donors was observed for approximately 4.6% of naive CD4, under 4% of naive CD8, over 2% of memory CD4, and less than 0.45% of memory CD8 clonotypes. The small number of donors limited the genetic and exposure-history diversity represented. Naive subsets generally had larger estimated clonotype richness than memory subsets did. Compared with non-shared clonotypes, clonotypes shared by all four sorted-subset donors had higher generation probabilities. Pairwise subsampling indicated that sequencing depth was expected to affect the degree of clonotype sharing among donors. Sampling was limited to blood, and TCR repertoires in tissue likely differ from TCR repertoires in blood.

TCR CDR3 regions were amplified from genomic DNA by multiplex PCR using the deep immunoSEQ assay. Genomic DNA extracted from each cell subset was distributed evenly over all wells of several immunoSEQ 96-well plates, and each plate served as one replicate. For sorted subsets, each replicate PCR was loaded with 200 ng genomic DNA, equivalent to 30,000 or so T cell genomes. The purified libraries were quantified using a Qubit 3.0 fluorometer, sized with a Bioanalyzer 2100, and then quantified again using the KAPA Library Quantification kit. Every immunoSEQ 96-well plate was sequenced on a separate single-read 150-cycle Illumina NextSeq 550 flow cell. The paper's data handling went like this. Because the immunoSEQ output included only junctional sequences and no quality scores, the filtering could not be the same as the filtering used for full-length reads. Sequences were annotated with PyIR, a Python wrapper for IgBLAST v1.9, and V/J genes and CDR3 were assigned using IMGT germline references. Reads were filtered out if the reads had weak V/J assignments (E-value above 1e-6), no CDR3, stop codons, out-of-frame junctions, or ambiguous translated residues. V3J clonotypes were defined by identical inferred V gene, J gene, and CDR3 amino acid sequence. To compute the percentage overlap between repertoires, the number of shared unique clonotypes was divided by the size of the smaller repertoire. Three approaches were used to assess repertoire richness: RTK rarefaction, the Chao1 estimator, and Recon v2.1 estimates of unobserved clonotypes. Generation probabilities were computed with OLGA for all TCRbeta clonotypes obtained by the gDNA method from several donors. TCRdb re-hosts the immuneACCESS table, in-frame sequences only. Its copies lack some clones; in the studies checked, an unresolved V gene accounts for under half of them, and the cause for the rest is not known. The V and J calls and the clone size are those of that table, but D and trimming were determined from the DNA. The sample table lists around 650,000 clones, 95% to 96% of them with a count of one. The ten largest clonotypes hold 0.11% of the sample.

CD8 naive samples were obtained by positive selection for CCR7 among CD45RO-negative cells, yielding a CD45RA+CCR7+ population from which TemRA cells were excluded. The donors were healthy, HIV-negative adults who had no recently reported acute infections or vaccinations. Every donor was a Caucasian adult residing in Nashville, Tennessee, USA. Blood was obtained by leukapheresis, after which PBMCs were separated by Ficoll-Histopaque density gradient centrifugation and cryopreserved in liquid nitrogen vapor phase. Analytical flow cytometry was used to check the purity and quantity of each magnetically sorted T cell population. Genomic DNA was isolated from every sorted fraction and measured by UV absorbance on a Nanodrop 2000c. Turning to this clone: Which antigen it targets is not known. No much larger clonotype is one base removed from it; base qualities were not supplied.

Looking up the germline V gene yields CDR1 SGHDN and CDR2 FVKESK. Relative to germline, V is missing 5 bases and J is missing 6 bases, with 8 bases of the junction outside any gene match. CDR3 length: 15 amino acids, cysteine to phenylalanine. The retained sequence is limited to the CDR3, 45 bases, with the frame set at the first base. The chain is assembled from TRBV14 and TRBJ2-1, with 9 central nucleotides matching TRBD2. The sequenced sample was naive CD8+ T cells sorted from blood. The label giving this sample's cell subset or site can be read as: CD45RA+CCR7+. This clonotype was sampled from a woman aged 25 to 39 in good health. The nucleotides are TGTGCCAGCAGCGTCGGGACTAGCCTATTCAATGAGCAGTTCTTC. The encoded protein is CASSVGTSLFNEQFF. The entire variable domain, with the stretches around the CDR3 drawn from the reference TRBV14 and TRBJ2-1 proteins, is EAGVTQFPSHSVIEKGQTVTLRCDPISGHDNLYWYRRVMGKEIKFLLHFVKESKQDESGMPNNRFLAERTGGTYSTLKVQPAELEDSGVYFCASSVGTSLFNEQFFGPGTRLTVL.